These 10 T cell receptor beta chains share one sample of origin, sequenced in a study of blood T cell repertoires in COVID-19. Clones were read by immunoSEQ multiplex PCR, and TCRdb kept only the in-frame ones, dropping some. The table records approximately 290,000 clones, roughly 90% of them present only once. The sequenced sample was peripheral blood. The receptors were sampled from a woman in her sixties with acute or convalescent COVID-19.

The rearrangement uses TRBV7-2 and TRBJ2-1; 9 nucleotides agree with TRBD1. Germline-derived CDR1 and CDR2 are SGHTA and FQGNSA. The J segment lost 4 bases and the V segment lost 5 bases, leaving 6 bases of the junction unmatched. This CDR3 region has 15 residues. Written as DNA, the CDR3 is TGTGCCAGCAGCGAGAGCGGACAGGGGTACAATGAGCAGTTCTTC. This encodes CASSESGQGYNEQFF.

This clone was seen just once. The rearrangement uses TRBV5-5 and TRBJ1-1; a weak D match, TRBD1 (6 bases). The CDR3 covers 14 residues. The V gene's germline CDR1 is SGHKS and CDR2 YYEKEE (reference sequence). V was trimmed by 1 base and J by 0 bases, leaving 7 bases between them. CDR3 loop: CASSLTGLNTEAFF. The CDR3 coding sequence is TGTGCCAGCAGCTTGACAGGGTTGAACACTGAAGCTTTCTTT.

The gene calls are TRBV6-5 and TRBJ1-4, with 10 bases that match TRBD1. This CDR3 contains 12 residues. CDR1 is MNHEY, CDR2 SVGAGI, per germline. J gave up 8 bases and V 8 bases, and 2 bases lay outside the gene matches. CDR3 nucleotide sequence: TGTGCCAGCGGGACAGGGGCGGAAAAACTGTTTTTT. This encodes CASGTGAEKLFF.

This sequence joins TRBV9 and TRBJ1-3; a weak D match, TRBD1 (6 bases). In germline, CDR1 is SGDLS, CDR2 YYNGEE. This CDR3 is built from 16 residues. The V end was cut by 3 bases, the J end by 0 bases, with 13 bases between. CDR3 amino acids: CASSATGISSGNTIYF. CDR3 in DNA: TGTGCCAGCAGCGCCACAGGGATATCCTCTGGAAACACCATATATTTT.

The J gene is TRBJ2-7, the V gene TRBV27, with D tentatively TRBD2 (5 bases). V was shortened by 7 bases and J by 4 bases, with 23 bases between the two germline ends. CDR1 and CDR2 from the germline V gene are MNHEY and SMNVEV (reference sequence). CDR3 size: 16 residues. CDR3 residues: CASTQLKGLGIYEQYF. In DNA, the CDR3 is TGTGCCAGCACTCAGCTAAAAGGACTCGGAATTTACGAGCAGTACTTC.

The V call is TRBV21-1, the J call TRBJ1-1; the table assigns TRBD1, which was not confirmed against the DNA. TRBV21-1 is a known pseudogene. CDR3 length equals 15 residues. The CDR3 bases are TGTGCCAGCAACCTCAGGGAAAGGGTGAACACTGAAGCTTTCTTT. Its protein is CASNLRERVNTEAFF.

V gene TRBV19 combines with J gene TRBJ1-2; D uncertain. This CDR3 comprises 15 residues. V lost 1 base to trimming and J lost 4 bases, with 13 bases between them. Germline values: CDR1 LNHDA, CDR2 SQIVND (reference sequence). The CDR3 sequence: CASSIAPEAIYGYTF. The CDR3 DNA is TGTGCCAGTAGTATAGCCCCGGAGGCGATCTATGGCTACACCTTC.

The chain is built from TRBV5-5 and TRBJ1-2; perhaps TRBD1 as D (6 bases). This CDR3 is built from 14 residues. Per the germline V gene, CDR1 is SGHKS and CDR2 is YYEKEE (reference sequence). V lost 4 bases and J lost 4, with 14 bases in between. The CDR3 DNA is TGTGCCAGCAGCCAACTTACAGGGAGCTATGGCTACACCTTC. Translation: CASSQLTGSYGYTF.

The genes are TRBV6-6 and TRBJ1-1, with D possibly TRBD1 on 6 matching bases. V was cut by 2 bases and J by 0 bases, with 10 bases left in between. Germline lookup yields CDR1 MNHNY and CDR2 SVGAGI (reference sequence). This CDR3 comprises 15 residues. This CDR3 is CASSYDRGLNTEAFF. The CDR3 DNA is TGTGCCAGCAGTTACGATAGGGGGTTGAACACTGAAGCTTTCTTT.

V is TRBV12-3 or TRBV12-4 and J is TRBJ1-5; possible D gene TRBD1, 5 bases. The V end lost 2 bases, the J end lost 5 bases, and 7 bases lay between the germline ends. This CDR3 spans 13 amino acids. The CDR3 is CASSLQGHQPQHF. The CDR3 bases are TGTGCCAGCAGTTTACAGGGCCATCAGCCCCAGCATTTT.